This entry is about one T cell receptor (beta chain). Other DNA sequences in this specimen translate into the identical CDR3. Profiled with immunoSEQ multiplex PCR; TCRdb holds only in-frame clones, not every one. The sample includes hundreds of thousands of clones, about 86% of them seen just once. The sample is drawn from a study of blood T cell repertoires in COVID-19. From germline, CDR1 is KGHSH and CDR2 LQKENI. The CDR3 runs to 14 residues. V was clipped by 6 bases and J by 3 bases; unmatched bases: 5. The sequence was obtained from a man of 80 years or more with acute or convalescent COVID-19. The J gene is TRBJ1-5, the V gene TRBV18, with 7 positions matching TRBD1. Material for sequencing was peripheral blood. CDR3 in DNA: TGTGCCAGCTCGCTCGACAGGGTCAATCAGCCCCAGCATTTT. This gives the protein CASSLDRVNQPQHF.